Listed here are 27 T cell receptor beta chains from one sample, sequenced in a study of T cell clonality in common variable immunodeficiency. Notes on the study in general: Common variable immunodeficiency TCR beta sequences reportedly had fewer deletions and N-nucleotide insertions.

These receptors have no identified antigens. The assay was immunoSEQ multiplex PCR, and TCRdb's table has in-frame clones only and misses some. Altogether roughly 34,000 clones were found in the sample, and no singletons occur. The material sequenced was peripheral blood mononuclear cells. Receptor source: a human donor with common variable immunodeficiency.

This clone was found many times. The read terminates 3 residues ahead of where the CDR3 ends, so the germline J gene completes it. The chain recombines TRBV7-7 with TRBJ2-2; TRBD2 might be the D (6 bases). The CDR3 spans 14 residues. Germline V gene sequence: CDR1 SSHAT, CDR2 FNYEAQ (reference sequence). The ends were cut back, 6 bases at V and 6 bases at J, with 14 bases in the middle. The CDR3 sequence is CASSRLESPGELFF. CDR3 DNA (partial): TGTGCCAGCAGTCGACTAGAATCCCCCGGGGAG.

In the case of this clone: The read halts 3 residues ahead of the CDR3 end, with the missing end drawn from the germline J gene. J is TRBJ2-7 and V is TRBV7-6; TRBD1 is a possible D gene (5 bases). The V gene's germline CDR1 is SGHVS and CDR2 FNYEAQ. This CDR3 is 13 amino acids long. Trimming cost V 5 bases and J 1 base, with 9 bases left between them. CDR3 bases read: TGTGCCAGCAGCCCAGGGTATTCCTACGAG. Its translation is CASSPGYSYE. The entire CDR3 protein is CASSPGYSYEQYF.

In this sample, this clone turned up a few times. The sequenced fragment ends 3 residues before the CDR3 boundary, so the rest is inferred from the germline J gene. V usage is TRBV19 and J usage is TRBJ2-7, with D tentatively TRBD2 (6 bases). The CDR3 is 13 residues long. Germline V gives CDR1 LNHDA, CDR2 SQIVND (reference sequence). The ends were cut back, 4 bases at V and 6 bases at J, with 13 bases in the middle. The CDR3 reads CASSKGTGFEQYF. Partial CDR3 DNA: TGTGCCAGTAGTAAGGGGACTGGTTTCGAG.

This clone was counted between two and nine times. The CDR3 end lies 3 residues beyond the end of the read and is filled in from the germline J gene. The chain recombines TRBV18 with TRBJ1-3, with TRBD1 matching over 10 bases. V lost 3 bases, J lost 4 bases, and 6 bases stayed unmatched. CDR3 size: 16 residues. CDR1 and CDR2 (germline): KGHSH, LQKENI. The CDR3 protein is CASSPSTGGAGNTIYF. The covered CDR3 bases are TGTGCCAGCTCACCCTCGACAGGGGGCGCCGGAAACACC.

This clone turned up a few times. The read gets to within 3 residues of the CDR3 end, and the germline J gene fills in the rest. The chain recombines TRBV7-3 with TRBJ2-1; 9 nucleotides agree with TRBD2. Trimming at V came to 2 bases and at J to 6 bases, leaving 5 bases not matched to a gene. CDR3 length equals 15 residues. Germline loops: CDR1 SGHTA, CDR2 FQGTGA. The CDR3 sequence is CASSLPLAGRNEQFF. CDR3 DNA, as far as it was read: TGTGCCAGCAGCTTACCTCTAGCGGGACGCAATGAG.

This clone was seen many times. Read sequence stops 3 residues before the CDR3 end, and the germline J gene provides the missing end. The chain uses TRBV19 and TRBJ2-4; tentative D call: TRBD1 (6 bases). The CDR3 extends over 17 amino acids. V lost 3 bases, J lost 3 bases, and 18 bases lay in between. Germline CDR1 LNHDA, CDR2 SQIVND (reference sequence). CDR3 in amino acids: CASSIISVGHDKNIQYF. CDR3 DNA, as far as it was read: TGTGCCAGTAGTATTATTTCGGTGGGACACGACAAAAACATT.

CDR3 DNA, as far as it was read: TGTGCCAGTAGTTTGACGACAGCCTACGAG. It is translated as CASSLTTAYE. The whole CDR3 protein is CASSLTTAYEQYF. The chain carries TRBV19 and TRBJ2-7, with D perhaps TRBD1 (5 bases). Read sequence stops 3 residues before the CDR3 end, and the germline J gene provides the missing end. Germline CDR1 LNHDA, CDR2 SQIVND (reference sequence). V was pared by 5 bases and J by 2 bases, with 10 bases between. The length of the CDR3 is 13 residues.

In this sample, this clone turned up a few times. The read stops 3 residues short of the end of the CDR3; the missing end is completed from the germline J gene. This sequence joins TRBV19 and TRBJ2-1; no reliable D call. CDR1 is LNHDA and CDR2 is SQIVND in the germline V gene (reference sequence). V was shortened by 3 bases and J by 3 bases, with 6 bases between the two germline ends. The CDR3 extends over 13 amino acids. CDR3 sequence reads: CASSIIVYNEQFF. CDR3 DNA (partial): TGTGCCAGTAGTATTATAGTCTACAATGAG.

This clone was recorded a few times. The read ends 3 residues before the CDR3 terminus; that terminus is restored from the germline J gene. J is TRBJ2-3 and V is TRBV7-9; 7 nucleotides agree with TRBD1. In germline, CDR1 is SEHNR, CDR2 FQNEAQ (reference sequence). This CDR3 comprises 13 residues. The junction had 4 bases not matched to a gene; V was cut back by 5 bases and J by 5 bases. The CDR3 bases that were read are TGTGCCAGCAGCCCCTACAGGGGAGATACG. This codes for CASSPYRGDT. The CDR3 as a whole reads CASSPYRGDTQYF. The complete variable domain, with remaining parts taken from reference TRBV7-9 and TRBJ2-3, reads DTGVSQNPRHKITKRGQNVTFRCDPISEHNRLYWYRQTLGQGPEFLTYFQNEAQLEKSRLLSDRFSAERPKGSFSTLEIQRTEQGDSAMYLCASSPYRGDTQYFGPGTRLTVL.

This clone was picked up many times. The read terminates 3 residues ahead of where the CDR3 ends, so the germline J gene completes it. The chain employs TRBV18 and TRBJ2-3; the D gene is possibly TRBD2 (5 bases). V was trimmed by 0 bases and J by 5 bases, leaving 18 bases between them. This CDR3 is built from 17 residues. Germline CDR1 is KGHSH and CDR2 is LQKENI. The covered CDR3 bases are TGTGCCAGCTCACCACCTCTCCCTAGCCAAAACGGAGATACG. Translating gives CASSPPLPSQNGDT. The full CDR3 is CASSPPLPSQNGDTQYF.

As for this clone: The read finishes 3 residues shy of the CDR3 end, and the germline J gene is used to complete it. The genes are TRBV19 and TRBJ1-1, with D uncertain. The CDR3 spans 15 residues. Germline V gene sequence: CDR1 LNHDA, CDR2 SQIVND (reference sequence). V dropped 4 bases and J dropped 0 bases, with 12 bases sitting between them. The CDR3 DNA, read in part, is TGTGCCAGTAGTACTGGACGGGGTATGAACACTGAA. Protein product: CASSTGRGMNTE. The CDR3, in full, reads CASSTGRGMNTEAFF.

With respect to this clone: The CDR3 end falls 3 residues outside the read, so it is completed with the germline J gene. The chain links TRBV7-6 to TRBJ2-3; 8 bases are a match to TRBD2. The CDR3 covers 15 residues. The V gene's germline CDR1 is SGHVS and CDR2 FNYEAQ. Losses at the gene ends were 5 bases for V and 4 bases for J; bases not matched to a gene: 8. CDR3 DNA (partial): TGTGCCAGCAGCGCAGGACTAGCAGGCGCAGATACG. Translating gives CASSAGLAGADT. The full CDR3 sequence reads CASSAGLAGADTQYF.

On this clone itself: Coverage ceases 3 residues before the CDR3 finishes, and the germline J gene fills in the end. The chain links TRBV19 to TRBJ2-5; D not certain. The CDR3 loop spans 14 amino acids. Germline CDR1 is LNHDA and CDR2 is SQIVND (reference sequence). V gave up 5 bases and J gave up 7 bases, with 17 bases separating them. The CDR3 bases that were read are TGTGCCAGTAGTCCAGACACCGGCTTCAGGACC. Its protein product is CASSPDTGFRT. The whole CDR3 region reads CASSPDTGFRTQYF.

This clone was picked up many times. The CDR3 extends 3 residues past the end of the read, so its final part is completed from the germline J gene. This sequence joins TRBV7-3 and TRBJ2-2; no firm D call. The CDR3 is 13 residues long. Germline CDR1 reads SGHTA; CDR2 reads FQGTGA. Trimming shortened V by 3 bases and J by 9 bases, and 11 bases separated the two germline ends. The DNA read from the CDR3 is TGTGCCAGCAGCTTTCATGGTGACAGGGAG. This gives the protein CASSFHGDRE. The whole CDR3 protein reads CASSFHGDRELFF. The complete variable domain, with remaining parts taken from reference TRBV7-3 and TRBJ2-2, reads GAGVSQTPSNKVTEKGKYVELRCDPISGHTALYWYRQSLGQGPEFLIYFQGTGAADDSGLPNDRFFAVRPEGSVSTLKIQRTERGDSAVYLCASSFHGDRELFFGEGSRLTVL.

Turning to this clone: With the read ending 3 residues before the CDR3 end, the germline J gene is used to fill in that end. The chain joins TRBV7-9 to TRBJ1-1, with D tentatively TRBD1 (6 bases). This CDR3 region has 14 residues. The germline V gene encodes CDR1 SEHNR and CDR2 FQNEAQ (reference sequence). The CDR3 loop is CASSFDRLTVEAFF. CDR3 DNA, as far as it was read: TGTGCCAGCAGCTTTGACAGGTTGACGGTGGAA.

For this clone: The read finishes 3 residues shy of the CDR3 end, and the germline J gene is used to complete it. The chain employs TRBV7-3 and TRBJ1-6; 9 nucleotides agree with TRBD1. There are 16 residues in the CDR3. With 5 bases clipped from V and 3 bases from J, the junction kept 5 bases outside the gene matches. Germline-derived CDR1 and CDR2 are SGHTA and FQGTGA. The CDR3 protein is CASSLLGQGYNSPLHF. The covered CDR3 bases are TGTGCCAGCAGCCTACTGGGACAGGGCTATAATTCACCC.

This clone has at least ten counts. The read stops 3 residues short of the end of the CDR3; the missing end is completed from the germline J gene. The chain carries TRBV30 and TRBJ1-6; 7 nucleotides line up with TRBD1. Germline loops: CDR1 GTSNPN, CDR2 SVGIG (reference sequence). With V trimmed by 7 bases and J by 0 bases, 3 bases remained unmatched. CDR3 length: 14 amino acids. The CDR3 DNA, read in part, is TGTGCCTCGGAGGGGGCCTCCTATAATTCACCC. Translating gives CASEGASYNSP. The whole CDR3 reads CASEGASYNSPLHF.

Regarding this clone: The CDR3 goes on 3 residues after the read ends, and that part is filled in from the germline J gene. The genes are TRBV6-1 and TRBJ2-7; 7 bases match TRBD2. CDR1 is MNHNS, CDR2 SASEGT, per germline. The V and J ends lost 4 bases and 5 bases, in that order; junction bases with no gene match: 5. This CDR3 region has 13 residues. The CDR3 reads CASSGRAGDEQYF. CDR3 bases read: TGTGCCAGCAGTGGAAGGGCGGGGGACGAG.

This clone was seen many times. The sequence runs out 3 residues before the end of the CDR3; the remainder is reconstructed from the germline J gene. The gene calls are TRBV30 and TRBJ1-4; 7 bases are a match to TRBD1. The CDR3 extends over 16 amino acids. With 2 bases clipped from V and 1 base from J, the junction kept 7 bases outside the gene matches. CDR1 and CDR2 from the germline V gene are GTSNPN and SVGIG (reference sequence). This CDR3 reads CAWSLGYRGTNEKLFF. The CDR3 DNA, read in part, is TGTGCCTGGAGTTTGGGATACAGGGGAACTAATGAAAAA.

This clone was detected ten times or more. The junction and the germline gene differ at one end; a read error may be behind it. Incomplete CDR3 DNA: TGCGCCAGCAGCCAAGTTGCCGGGTCGGATTCACCC. Its translation: CASSQVAGSDSP. The entire CDR3 protein reads CASSQVAGSDSPLHF. V usage is TRBV4-2 and J usage is TRBJ1-6; D not resolved. Read sequence stops 3 residues before the CDR3 end, and the germline J gene provides the missing end. The CDR3 is made up of 15 amino acids. Germline CDR1 reads LGHNA; CDR2 reads YNFKEQ.

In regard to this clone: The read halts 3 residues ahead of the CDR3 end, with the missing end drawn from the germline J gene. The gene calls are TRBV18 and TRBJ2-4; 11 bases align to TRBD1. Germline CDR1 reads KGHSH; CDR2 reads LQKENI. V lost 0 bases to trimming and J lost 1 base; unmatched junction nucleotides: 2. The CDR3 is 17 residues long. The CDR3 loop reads CASSPPGTGGAKNIQYF. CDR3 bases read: TGTGCCAGCTCACCACCGGGGACAGGGGGGGCCAAAAACATT. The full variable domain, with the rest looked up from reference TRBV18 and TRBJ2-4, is NAGVMQNPRHLVRRRGQEARLRCSPMKGHSHVYWYRQLPEEGLKFMVYLQKENIIDESGMPKERFSAEFPKEGPSILRIQQVVRGDSAAYFCASSPPGTGGAKNIQYFGAGTRLSVL.

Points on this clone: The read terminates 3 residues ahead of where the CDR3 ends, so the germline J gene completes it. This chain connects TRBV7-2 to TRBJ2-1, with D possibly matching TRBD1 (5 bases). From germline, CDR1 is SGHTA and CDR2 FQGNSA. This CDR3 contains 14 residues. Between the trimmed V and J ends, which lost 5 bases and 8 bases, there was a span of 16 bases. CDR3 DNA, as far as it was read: TGTGCCAGCAGCCCCGCCAGGGAAAACGATGAG. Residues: CASSPARENDE. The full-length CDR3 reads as CASSPARENDEQFF.

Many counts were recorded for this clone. The covered CDR3 bases are TGTGCCAGTAGTGAGGGGACAGCCCTCCCTGGGGCCAACGTC. As protein: CASSEGTALPGANV. The full CDR3 is CASSEGTALPGANVLTF. The rearrangement links TRBV19 to TRBJ2-6; 7 positions agree with TRBD1. The read gets to within 3 residues of the CDR3 end, and the germline J gene fills in the rest. Looked up from germline, CDR1 is LNHDA and CDR2 is SQIVND (reference sequence). Trimming at V came to 5 bases and at J to 2 bases, leaving 9 bases not matched to a gene. This CDR3 comprises 17 residues. Full variable domain (missing parts from reference TRBV19 and TRBJ2-6): DGGITQSPKYLFRKEGQNVTLSCEQNLNHDAMYWYRQDPGQGLRLIYYSQIVNDFQKGDIAEGYSVSREKKESFPLTVTSAQKNPTAFYLCASSEGTALPGANVLTFGAGSRLTVL.

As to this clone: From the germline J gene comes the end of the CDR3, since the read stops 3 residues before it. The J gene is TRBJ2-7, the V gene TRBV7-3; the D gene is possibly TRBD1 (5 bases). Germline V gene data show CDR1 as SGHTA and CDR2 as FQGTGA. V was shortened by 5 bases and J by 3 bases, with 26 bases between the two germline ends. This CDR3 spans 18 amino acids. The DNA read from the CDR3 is TGTGCCAGCAGCCCAAGGGGCGTGGCGGACACGAGAAACTACGAG. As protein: CASSPRGVADTRNYE. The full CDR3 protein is CASSPRGVADTRNYEQYF.

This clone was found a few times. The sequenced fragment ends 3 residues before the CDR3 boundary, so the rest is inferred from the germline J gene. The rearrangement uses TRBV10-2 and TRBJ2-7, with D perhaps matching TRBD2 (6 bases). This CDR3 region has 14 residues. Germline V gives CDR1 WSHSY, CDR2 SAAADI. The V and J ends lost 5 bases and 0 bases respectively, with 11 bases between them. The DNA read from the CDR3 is TGCGCCAGCAGTAGCGGGTGGGGCTCCTACGAG. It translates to CASSSGWGSYE. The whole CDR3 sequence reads CASSSGWGSYEQYF.

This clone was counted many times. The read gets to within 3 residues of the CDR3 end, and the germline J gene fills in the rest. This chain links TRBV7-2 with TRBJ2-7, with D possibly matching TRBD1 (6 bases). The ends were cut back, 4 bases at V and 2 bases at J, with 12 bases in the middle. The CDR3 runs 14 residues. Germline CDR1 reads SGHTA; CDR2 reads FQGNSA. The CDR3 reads CASSYSTGTYEQYF. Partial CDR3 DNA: TGTGCCAGCAGCTACTCCACAGGGACCTACGAG.

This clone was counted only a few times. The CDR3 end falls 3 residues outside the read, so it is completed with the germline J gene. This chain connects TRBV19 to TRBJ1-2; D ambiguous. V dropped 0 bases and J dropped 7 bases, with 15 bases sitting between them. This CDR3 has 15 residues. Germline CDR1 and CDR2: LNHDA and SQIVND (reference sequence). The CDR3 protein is CASSIEHSLGGGYTF. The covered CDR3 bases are TGTGCCAGTAGTATAGAACACAGTCTTGGTGGTGGC.